One sample yielded the 10 T cell receptor beta chains listed below, sequenced in a study of blood T cell repertoires in COVID-19. Some clones are missing from TCRdb's copy, which holds only in-frame ones; the method was immunoSEQ multiplex PCR. The table has under 100,000 clones, 82% seen once. The sample was peripheral blood. The source is a man in his sixties with acute or convalescent COVID-19.

The chain couples TRBV11-3 to TRBJ2-3, with D perhaps matching TRBD1 (6 bases). V shed 0 bases and J shed 0 bases, with 10 bases lying between them. Germline V gene data show CDR1 as SGHNT and CDR2 as YENEEA. CDR3 length: 16 amino acids. CDR3 DNA sequence: TGTGCCAGCAGCTTAGATGGGGGCCTGAGCACAGATACGCAGTATTTT. Translation: CASSLDGGLSTDTQYF. The variable domain in full, completed from reference TRBV11-3 and TRBJ2-3, reads EAGVVQSPRYKIIEKKQPVAFWCNPISGHNTLYWYLQNLGQGPELLIRYENEEAVDDSQLPKDRFSAERLKGVDSTLKIQPAELGDSAVYLCASSLDGGLSTDTQYFGPGTRLTVL.

CDR3 loop: CASSFAGSITDTQYF. The CDR3 DNA follows: TGCGCCAGCAGCTTCGCAGGGTCGATCACAGATACGCAGTATTTT. The chain recombines TRBV5-1 with TRBJ2-3; D may be TRBD1 (5 bases). The V end was cut by 2 bases, the J end by 2 bases, with 12 bases between. The V gene's germline CDR1 is SGHRS and CDR2 YFSETQ. The CDR3 has 15 amino acids.

This chain uses TRBV6-6 with TRBJ2-7; 7 bases are shared with TRBD1. Unmatched junction bases numbered 1, after V lost 2 bases and J lost 0 bases. Germline V gene data show CDR1 as MNHNY and CDR2 as SVGAGI (reference sequence). The CDR3 spans 14 residues. The CDR3 loop is CASSYRDSSYEQYF. CDR3 DNA sequence: TGTGCCAGCAGTTACCGGGACAGCTCCTACGAGCAGTACTTC.

The genes are TRBV6-5 and TRBJ2-3; the D gene is possibly TRBD2 (6 bases). The CDR3 sequence is 13 residues long. Trimming shortened V by 6 bases and J by 4 bases, and 11 bases separated the two germline ends. Germline CDR1 reads MNHEY; CDR2 reads SVGAGI. The CDR3 coding sequence is TGTGCCAGCAGACCCCCGGGGGCAGATACGCAGTATTTT. It encodes CASRPPGADTQYF.

There are a few counts of this clone. The chain couples TRBV5-4 to TRBJ2-1; maybe TRBD2 (5 bases). This CDR3 comprises 13 residues. Germline V gene lookup returns CDR1 SGHNT and CDR2 YYREEE (reference sequence). Deletions cut 5 bases from V and 6 bases from J, with 12 bases between. CDR3 coding DNA: TGTGCCAGCAGTCAAGAGGGCCGCAATGAGCAGTTCTTC. This translates into CASSQEGRNEQFF.

The rearrangement joins TRBV7-2 to TRBJ2-1; 7 bases are shared with TRBD2. V lost 3 bases to trimming and J lost 5 bases; unmatched junction nucleotides: 4. Germline V gene sequence: CDR1 SGHTA, CDR2 FQGNSA. This CDR3 spans 14 amino acids. The CDR3 DNA reads as TGTGCCAGCAGCTTGGCTAGCGGAAACAATGAGCAGTTCTTC. This encodes CASSLASGNNEQFF.

This clone was observed a handful of times. DNA of the CDR3: TGCGCCAGCAGCCCCGGGACTAGAGATACCGGGGAGCTGTTTTTT. Its protein product is CASSPGTRDTGELFF. V and J are TRBV5-1 and TRBJ2-2; 8 bases match TRBD2. Trimming removed 4 bases from V and 5 bases from J; junction bases left unmatched: 7. The CDR3 is made up of 15 amino acids. Germline V gene lookup returns CDR1 SGHRS and CDR2 YFSETQ.

The chain employs TRBV5-6 and TRBJ1-5; TRBD1 matches 8 bases. Germline CDR1 reads SGHDT; CDR2 reads YYEEEE. The CDR3 is 15 amino acids. Trimming removed 3 bases from V and 6 bases from J; junction bases left unmatched: 8. Here the CDR3 DNA reads TGTGCCAGCAGCTCAAGTGGACAGGGTGGTCAGCCCCAGCATTTT. Translated, it gives CASSSSGQGGQPQHF.

This chain connects TRBV7-8 to TRBJ2-3; D is unresolved. V shed 1 base and J shed 2 bases, with 7 bases lying between them. The V gene's germline CDR1 is SGHVS and CDR2 FQNEAQ. This CDR3 is 14 amino acids long. CDR3 DNA sequence: TGTGCCAGCAGCTTAGTACAGAACACAGATACGCAGTATTTT. This codes for CASSLVQNTDTQYF.

V gene TRBV28 combines with J gene TRBJ1-5; 8 bases are a match to TRBD1. The CDR3 contains 16 residues. After removal of 8 bases from V and 7 bases from J, the junction contained 16 bases not matched to a gene. Germline V CDR1 and CDR2: MDHEN, SYDVKM. CDR3: CASRNSAAGGGQPQHF. As DNA, the CDR3 is TGTGCCAGCCGTAACTCTGCGGCAGGGGGCGGCCAGCCCCAGCATTTT.